Listed here are 25 T cell receptor beta chains from one sample, sequenced in a study of beta chain features in type 1 diabetes. Since all of the isolated RNA was reverse transcribed, expressed TCRB transcripts were what got sequenced. Clones were read by immunoSEQ multiplex PCR, and TCRdb kept only the in-frame ones, dropping some. This table has hundreds of thousands of clones, over 10% appearing once. Sequencing used naive CD4+ T cells from blood. These receptors originate from a woman under 30 in good health.

This clone was observed a handful of times. The CDR3 nucleotides are TGTGCCAGCAGTGAATCTAGTAATCTAGCCAAAAACATTCAGTACTTC. It is translated as CASSESSNLAKNIQYF. The chain carries TRBV25-1 and TRBJ2-4; D is uncertain. V was trimmed by 1 base and J by 0 bases, leaving 10 bases between them. The CDR3 spans 16 residues. From germline, CDR1 is MGHDK and CDR2 SYGVNS.

V usage is TRBV4-1 and J usage is TRBJ1-2; D call uncertain. This CDR3 is built from 12 residues. CDR1 MGHRA and CDR2 YSYEKL come from the germline V gene. Trimming removed 1 base at V and 2 bases at J, with 2 bases between. CDR3 residues: CASSQGNYGYTF. In DNA, the CDR3 is TGCGCCAGCAGCCAAGGGAACTATGGCTACACCTTC.

The J gene is TRBJ2-4, the V gene TRBV5-1, with D maybe TRBD2 (5 bases). CDR3 length: 14 residues. Germline V gives CDR1 SGHRS, CDR2 YFSETQ. The ends were cut back, 4 bases at V and 5 bases at J, with 13 bases in the middle. The CDR3 is CASSTGGQQNIQYF. The CDR3 DNA follows: TGCGCCAGCAGCACGGGCGGGCAGCAAAACATTCAGTACTTC. The full variable domain, completed using reference TRBV5-1 and TRBJ2-4, is KAGVTQTPRYLIKTRGQQVTLSCSPISGHRSVSWYQQTPGQGLQFLFEYFSETQRNKGNFPGRFSGRQFSNSRSEMNVSTLELGDSALYLCASSTGGQQNIQYFGAGTRLSVL.

In its sample, this clone was seen a few times. The chain recombines TRBV10-3 with TRBJ1-1, with 7 bases identical to TRBD1. Per germline, CDR1 ENHRY and CDR2 SYGVKD. The CDR3 consists of 14 residues. With V trimmed by 8 bases and J by 0 bases, 6 bases remained unmatched. The CDR3 here is CAIGRQGMNTEAFF. CDR3 bases: TGTGCCATCGGTCGACAGGGCATGAACACTGAAGCTTTCTTT.

The chain recombines TRBV7-2 with TRBJ2-3; D gene ambiguous. The CDR3 runs to 13 residues. Trimming removed 1 base at V and 4 bases at J, with 6 bases between. CDR1 and CDR2 (germline): SGHTA, FQGNSA. The CDR3 DNA sequence: TGTGCCAGCAGCTTAGAGCCGGCAGATACGCAGTATTTT. Translation: CASSLEPADTQYF.

This clone occurred a few times. CDR3 in DNA: TGTGCCACCAGCACCCAACTAGGGACTAGCGGGAGTCATGGGTACGAGCAGTACTTC. Its protein is CATSTQLGTSGSHGYEQYF. The J gene is TRBJ2-7, the V gene TRBV15; 14 bases are a match to TRBD2. The germline CDR1 and CDR2 sequences are LNHNV and YYDKDF (reference sequence). This CDR3 comprises 19 residues. The V gene end was trimmed by 4 bases and the J gene end by 4 bases; junction bases not matched to a gene: 15.

The CDR3 here is CAWSLDSNYGYTF. The CDR3 bases are TGTGCCTGGAGCCTCGACAGTAACTATGGCTACACCTTC. The chain recombines TRBV30 with TRBJ1-2, with D perhaps matching TRBD1 (5 bases). This CDR3 spans 13 amino acids. CDR1 is GTSNPN, CDR2 SVGIG, per germline (reference sequence). The V end lost 3 bases, the J end lost 1 base, and 9 bases lay between the germline ends.

The CDR3 DNA follows: TGTGCCAGCAGCCGTGGGACAGGCTATGAGCAGTTCTTC. Translated, it gives CASSRGTGYEQFF. The V and J genes are TRBV6-5 and TRBJ2-1; 8 bases line up with TRBD1. The CDR3 covers 13 residues. Trimming cost V 6 bases and J 8 bases; bases outside gene matches: 6. Germline assignment: CDR1 MNHEY and CDR2 SVGAGI.

This clone was picked up a small number of times. This rearrangement joins TRBV5-6 to TRBJ2-3, with 8 positions matching TRBD1. The junction had 4 bases not matched to a gene; V was cut back by 4 bases and J by 0 bases. This CDR3 is 15 amino acids long. Germline V gene data show CDR1 as SGHDT and CDR2 as YYEEEE. The CDR3 spells CASSGRDRSTDTQYF. DNA of the CDR3: TGTGCCAGCAGCGGAAGGGACAGGAGCACAGATACGCAGTATTTT. Drawing the rest from reference TRBV5-6 and TRBJ2-3, the complete variable domain is DAGVTQSPTHLIKTRGQQVTLRCSPKSGHDTVSWYQQALGQGPQFIFQYYEEEERQRGNFPDRFSGHQFPNYSSELNVNALLLGDSALYLCASSGRDRSTDTQYFGPGTRLTVL.

The rearrangement links TRBV2 to TRBJ1-1; D unclear. The CDR3 extends over 15 amino acids. Germline V CDR1 and CDR2: SNHLY, FYNNEI. The V gene lost 7 bases and the J gene lost 0 bases, with 15 bases spanning the gap. The CDR3 region is CASIAHERLNTEAFF. Here the CDR3 DNA reads TGTGCCAGCATAGCCCACGAGCGGTTGAACACTGAAGCTTTCTTT.

In this sample, this clone turned up a few times. This chain links TRBV27 with TRBJ1-6; D is uncertain. Germline CDR1 is MNHEY and CDR2 is SMNVEV (reference sequence). V was trimmed by 3 bases and J by 9 bases, leaving 9 bases between them. CDR3 size: 13 residues. The CDR3 is CASSFRRVSPLHF. The CDR3 coding sequence is TGTGCCAGCAGTTTCCGGAGGGTTTCACCCCTCCACTTT.

In its sample, this clone was seen a few times. CDR3 sequence (DNA): TGTGCCACCCGGGCTGGGGAGGGCCTTTCCTACAATGAGCAGTTCTTC. Its translation is CATRAGEGLSYNEQFF. V gene TRBV15 combines with J gene TRBJ2-1, with 7 bases fitting TRBD2. Germline V gene sequence: CDR1 LNHNV, CDR2 YYDKDF (reference sequence). The CDR3 length is 16 residues. The V and J ends lost 8 bases and 1 base, in that order; junction bases with no gene match: 11.

J is TRBJ2-7 and V is TRBV10-3; 7 positions agree with TRBD1. V lost 6 bases and J lost 6; bases outside the gene matches: 5. Germline V lookup: CDR1 ENHRY, CDR2 SYGVKD. There are 12 residues in the CDR3. As DNA, the CDR3 is TGTGCCATCAGCCGACAGGGAGTCGAGCAGTACGTC. This sequence encodes CAISRQGVEQYV.

This clone appeared a few times. The rearrangement uses TRBV29-1 and TRBJ2-5, with D hard to call. There are 14 residues in the CDR3. The V gene's germline CDR1 is SQVTM and CDR2 ANQGSEA. V was cut by 7 bases and J by 4 bases, with 19 bases left in between. The CDR3, as DNA: TGCAGCGCCCGAGATTTGACCGGGCGAGAGACCCAGTACTTC. It translates to CSARDLTGRETQYF.

This chain uses TRBV7-2 with TRBJ1-5; D gene ambiguous. The V gene's germline CDR1 is SGHTA and CDR2 FQGNSA. Between the trimmed V and J ends, which lost 2 bases and 0 bases, there was a span of 11 bases. The CDR3 is 16 amino acids. The CDR3 region is CASSLKLTYSNQPQHF. The CDR3 coding sequence is TGTGCCAGCAGCTTAAAACTCACTTATAGCAATCAGCCCCAGCATTTT.

This clone has only a few counts. V gene TRBV2 combines with J gene TRBJ2-4; D gene uncertain. The CDR3 totals 11 residues. Germline lookup yields CDR1 SNHLY and CDR2 FYNNEI. Between the trimmed V and J ends, which lost 6 bases and 3 bases, there was a span of 3 bases. CDR3 sequence (DNA): TGTGCCAGCAGAGTCAAAAACATTCAGTACTTC. Translated: CASRVKNIQYF.

V usage is TRBV4-2 and J usage is TRBJ2-5, with D uncertain. V dropped 3 bases and J dropped 0 bases, with 14 bases sitting between them. The CDR3 runs 16 residues. CDR1 LGHNA and CDR2 YNFKEQ come from the germline V gene. This CDR3 is CASSHSPLGYQETQYF. The CDR3, as DNA: TGTGCCAGCAGCCACTCGCCGTTAGGGTACCAAGAGACCCAGTACTTC.

In this sample, this clone turned up a few times. The V call is TRBV9, the J call TRBJ2-5; 8 positions match TRBD1. Trimming took 4 bases from V and 5 from J; bases not matched to a gene: 7. CDR1 and CDR2 from the germline V gene are SGDLS and YYNGEE. CDR3 length: 14 residues. The CDR3 region has the DNA TGTGCCAGCAGCCCTCGGACAGGGTGGGAGACCCAGTACTTC. It codes for CASSPRTGWETQYF.

The chain has TRBV5-1 and TRBJ1-1, with TRBD1 matching over 7 bases. Germline V CDR1 and CDR2: SGHRS, YFSETQ. V lost 4 bases, J lost 0 bases, and 6 bases stayed unmatched. CDR3 size: 15 residues. The CDR3 is CASSTGDRLNTEAFF. In DNA, the CDR3 is TGCGCCAGCAGCACGGGGGACAGATTGAACACTGAAGCTTTCTTT. Together with reference TRBV5-1 and TRBJ1-1, the CDR3 gives the full variable domain: KAGVTQTPRYLIKTRGQQVTLSCSPISGHRSVSWYQQTPGQGLQFLFEYFSETQRNKGNFPGRFSGRQFSNSRSEMNVSTLELGDSALYLCASSTGDRLNTEAFFGQGTRLTVV.

This clone was counted a few times. The chain combines TRBV30 with TRBJ2-2; 8 bases are shared with TRBD1. The J segment lost 6 bases and the V segment lost 5 bases, leaving 5 bases of the junction unmatched. From germline, CDR1 is GTSNPN and CDR2 SVGIG (reference sequence). There are 13 residues in the CDR3. The CDR3 spells CAWGTGSAGELFF. Written as DNA, the CDR3 is TGTGCCTGGGGGACAGGTTCAGCCGGGGAGCTGTTTTTT.

This sequence joins TRBV27 and TRBJ1-2, with 7 nucleotides matching TRBD1. CDR1 is MNHEY, CDR2 SMNVEV, per germline (reference sequence). V gave up 8 bases and J gave up 6 bases; unmatched junction bases: 12. CDR3 length: 14 residues. The CDR3 protein is CASGKNTGAHGYTF. In nucleotides, the CDR3 is TGTGCCAGCGGCAAGAACACAGGGGCCCATGGCTACACCTTC.

The V call is TRBV6-5, the J call TRBJ1-2; D is ambiguous. The CDR3 runs to 14 residues. V was shortened by 4 bases and J by 3 bases, with 12 bases between the two germline ends. CDR1 and CDR2 (germline): MNHEY, SVGAGI. CDR3 DNA sequence: TGTGCCAGCAGTTTACTCAGAGGGTACTATGGCTACACCTTC. Its translation: CASSLLRGYYGYTF.

This clone has only a few counts. The CDR3 sequence is CASSQDFWDRYQPQHF. The CDR3 coding sequence is TGCGCCAGCAGCCAAGATTTTTGGGACAGATATCAGCCCCAGCATTTT. This chain connects TRBV4-1 to TRBJ1-5; 7 nucleotides match TRBD1. Losses at the gene ends were 0 bases for V and 5 bases for J; bases not matched to a gene: 7. Germline V gene sequence: CDR1 MGHRA, CDR2 YSYEKL. The CDR3 spans 16 residues.

This clone was observed a handful of times. The chain carries TRBV4-1 and TRBJ2-5, with unresolved D. Per germline, CDR1 MGHRA and CDR2 YSYEKL. V was cut by 4 bases and J by 7 bases, with 13 bases left in between. The CDR3 has 13 amino acids. The CDR3 bases are TGCGCCAGCAGCCCAAACAGCCTGGGGACCCAGTACTTC. Protein: CASSPNSLGTQYF.

This clone was observed a few times. At one boundary the junction diverges from the germline segment, which might be a read error. The chain recombines TRBV7-7 with TRBJ2-5; TRBD2 might be the D (6 bases). This CDR3 region has 14 residues. Germline V gene data show CDR1 as SSHAT and CDR2 as FNYEAQ (reference sequence). The DNA of the CDR3 is TGTGCTAGCAGCTTCACGGGGACTGGAGAGACCCAGTACTTC. Translated: CASSFTGTGETQYF.